What follows is one TCR beta chain and its context. Its specificity is not known. Both 60 Vbeta primers and 13 Jbeta primers went into the PCR. Method: immunoSEQ multiplex PCR; TCRdb's copy keeps in-frame clones and lacks some. The data show 100,000 to 150,000 clones, with 80% seen just once and 4% to 4.5% held by the top ten. This specimen belongs to a study of cytomegalovirus exposure and HLA in healthy donors. Study-level results: A later analysis showed that HLA-associated TCR beta chains had undergone more clonal expansion than equally common others. Most of the TCR beta V segments (in an earlier analysis) were productive either about 87% or about 30% of the time.

The source is a woman in her forties in good health and CMV-seronegative. Sequenced: PBMCs.

The CDR3 loop is CASSHTGTGGTNYGYTF. The DNA of the CDR3 is TGCGCCAGCAGTCACACCGGGACAGGGGGTACGAACTATGGCTACACCTTC. V is TRBV4-1 and J is TRBJ1-2, with TRBD1 identical over 11 bases. CDR1 MGHRA and CDR2 YSYEKL come from the germline V gene. V shed 6 bases, J shed 2 bases, and the junction held 11 bases outside the gene matches. CDR3 size: 17 residues.